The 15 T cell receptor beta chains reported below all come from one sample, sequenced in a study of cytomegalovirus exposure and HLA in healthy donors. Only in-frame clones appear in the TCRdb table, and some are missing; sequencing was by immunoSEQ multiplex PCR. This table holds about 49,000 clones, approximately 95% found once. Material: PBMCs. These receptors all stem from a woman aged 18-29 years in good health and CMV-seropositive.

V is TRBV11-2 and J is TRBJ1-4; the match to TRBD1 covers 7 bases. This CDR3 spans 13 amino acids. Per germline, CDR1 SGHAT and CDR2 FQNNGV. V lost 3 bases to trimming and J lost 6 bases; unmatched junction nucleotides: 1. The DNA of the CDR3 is TGTGCCAGCAGCTTTGGGACAGATGAAAAACTGTTTTTT. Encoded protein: CASSFGTDEKLFF.

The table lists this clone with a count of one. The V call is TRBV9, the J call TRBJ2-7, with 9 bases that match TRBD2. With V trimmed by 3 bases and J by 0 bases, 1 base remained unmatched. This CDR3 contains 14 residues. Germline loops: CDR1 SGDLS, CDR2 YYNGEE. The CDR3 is CASSASGASYEQYF. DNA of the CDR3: TGTGCCAGCAGCGCTAGCGGGGCCTCCTACGAGCAGTACTTC.

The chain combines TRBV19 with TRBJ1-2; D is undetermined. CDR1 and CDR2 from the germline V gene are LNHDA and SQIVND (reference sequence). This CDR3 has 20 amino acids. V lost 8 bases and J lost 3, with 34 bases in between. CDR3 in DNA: TGTGCCAGTTTTCCTCGGTCCGGGGAAGGTAGGCTGTTCCCGGACTATGGCTACACCTTC. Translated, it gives CASFPRSGEGRLFPDYGYTF.

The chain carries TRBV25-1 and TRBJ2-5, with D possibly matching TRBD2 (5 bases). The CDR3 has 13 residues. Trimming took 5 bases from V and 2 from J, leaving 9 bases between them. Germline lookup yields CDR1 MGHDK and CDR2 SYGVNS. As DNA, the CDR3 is TGTGCCAGCAGTCACGGGATACAAGAGACCCAGTACTTC. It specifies CASSHGIQETQYF.

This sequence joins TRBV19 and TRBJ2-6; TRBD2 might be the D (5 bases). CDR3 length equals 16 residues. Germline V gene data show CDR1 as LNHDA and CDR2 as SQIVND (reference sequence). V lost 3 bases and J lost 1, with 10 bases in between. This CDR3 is CASSMDSGSGANVLTF. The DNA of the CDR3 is TGTGCCAGTAGTATGGACTCTGGGTCTGGGGCCAACGTCCTGACTTTC.

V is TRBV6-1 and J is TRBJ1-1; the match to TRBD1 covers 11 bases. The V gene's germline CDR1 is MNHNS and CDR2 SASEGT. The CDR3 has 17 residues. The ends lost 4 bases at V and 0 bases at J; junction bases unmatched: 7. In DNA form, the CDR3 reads TGTGCCAGCAGTGCCAGGACAGGGGGCATGCTGAACACTGAAGCTTTCTTT. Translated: CASSARTGGMLNTEAFF.

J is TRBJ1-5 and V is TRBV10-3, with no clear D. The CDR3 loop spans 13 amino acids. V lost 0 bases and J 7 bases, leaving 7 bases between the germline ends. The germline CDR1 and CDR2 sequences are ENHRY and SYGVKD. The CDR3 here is CAISESPGQPQHF. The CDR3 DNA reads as TGTGCCATCAGTGAGTCGCCGGGGCAGCCCCAGCATTTT.

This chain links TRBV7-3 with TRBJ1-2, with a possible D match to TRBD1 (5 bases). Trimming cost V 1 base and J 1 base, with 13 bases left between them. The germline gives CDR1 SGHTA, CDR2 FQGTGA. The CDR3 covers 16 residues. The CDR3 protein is CASSLKGGELNYGYTF. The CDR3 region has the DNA TGTGCCAGCAGCTTAAAGGGAGGGGAGCTTAACTATGGCTACACCTTC. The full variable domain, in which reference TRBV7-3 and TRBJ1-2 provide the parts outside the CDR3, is GAGVSQTPSNKVTEKGKYVELRCDPISGHTALYWYRQSLGQGPEFLIYFQGTGAADDSGLPNDRFFAVRPEGSVSTLKIQRTERGDSAVYLCASSLKGGELNYGYTFGSGTRLTVV.

CDR3 residues: CASSRLWDKNTGELFF. The CDR3 bases are TGTGCCAGCAGTAGACTCTGGGACAAGAACACCGGGGAGCTGTTTTTT. J is TRBJ2-2 and V is TRBV27; tentatively, D is TRBD1 (6 bases). There are 16 residues in the CDR3. V was pared by 5 bases and J by 1 base, with 14 bases between. In germline, CDR1 is MNHEY, CDR2 SMNVEV (reference sequence).

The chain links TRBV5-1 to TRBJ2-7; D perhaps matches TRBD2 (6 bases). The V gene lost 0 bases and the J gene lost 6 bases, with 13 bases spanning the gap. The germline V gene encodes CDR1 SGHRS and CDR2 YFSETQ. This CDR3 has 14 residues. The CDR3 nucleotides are TGCGCCAGCAGCTTGGAAGGGAGGTCACCCGAGCAGTACTTC. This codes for CASSLEGRSPEQYF.

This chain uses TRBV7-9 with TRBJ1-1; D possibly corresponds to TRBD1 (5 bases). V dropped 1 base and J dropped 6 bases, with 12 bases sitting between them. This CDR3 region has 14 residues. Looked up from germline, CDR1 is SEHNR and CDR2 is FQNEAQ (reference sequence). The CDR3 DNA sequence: TGTGCCAGCAGCTTAGATCTTCTCAGGGCTGAAGCTTTCTTT. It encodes CASSLDLLRAEAFF.

The CDR3 loop reads CASSLELNTEAFF. The CDR3 region has the DNA TGCGCCAGCAGCTTGGAGCTGAACACTGAAGCTTTCTTT. This chain connects TRBV5-1 to TRBJ1-1; D remains unclear. The germline CDR1 and CDR2 sequences are SGHRS and YFSETQ. The CDR3 extends over 13 amino acids. The V gene lost 0 bases and the J gene lost 0 bases, with 3 bases spanning the gap.

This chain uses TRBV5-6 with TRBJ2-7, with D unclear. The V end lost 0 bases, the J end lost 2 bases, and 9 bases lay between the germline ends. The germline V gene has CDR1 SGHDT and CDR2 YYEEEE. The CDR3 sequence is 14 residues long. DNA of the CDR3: TGTGCCAGCAGCTTGGCTCCGGGTCCCTACGAGCAGTACTTC. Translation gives CASSLAPGPYEQYF.

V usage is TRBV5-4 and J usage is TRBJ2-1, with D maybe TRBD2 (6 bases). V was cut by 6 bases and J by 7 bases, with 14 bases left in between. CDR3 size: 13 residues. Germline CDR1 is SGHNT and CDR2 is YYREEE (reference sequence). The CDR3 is CASMAGPKNEQFF. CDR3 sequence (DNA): TGTGCCAGCATGGCGGGGCCCAAGAATGAGCAGTTCTTC.

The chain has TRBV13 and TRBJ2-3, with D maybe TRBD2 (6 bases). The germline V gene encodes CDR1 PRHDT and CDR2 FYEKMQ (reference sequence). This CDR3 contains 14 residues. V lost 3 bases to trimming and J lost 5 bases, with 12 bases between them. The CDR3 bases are TGTGCCAGCAGCTTTGGCGGGAACAAAGATACGCAGTATTTT. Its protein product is CASSFGGNKDTQYF.